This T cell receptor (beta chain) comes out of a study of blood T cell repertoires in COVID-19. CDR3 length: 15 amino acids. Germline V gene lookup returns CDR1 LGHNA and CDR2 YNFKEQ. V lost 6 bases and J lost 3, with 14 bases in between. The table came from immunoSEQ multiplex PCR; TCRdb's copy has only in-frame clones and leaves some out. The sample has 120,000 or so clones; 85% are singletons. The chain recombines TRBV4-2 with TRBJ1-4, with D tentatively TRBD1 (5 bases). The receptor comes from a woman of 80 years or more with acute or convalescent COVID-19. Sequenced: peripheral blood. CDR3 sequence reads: CASSPGILANEKLFF. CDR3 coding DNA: TGTGCCAGCAGTCCAGGGATTTTGGCTAATGAAAAACTGTTTTTT.